The sequence of this TCR beta chain was determined in a study of T-cell memory formation after mild COVID-19. Study-level points and caveats: CD4+ contracting clones lay mainly in CM and EM, CD8+ ones in EMRA. Pre-infection memory carried some responding clones, suggesting that cross-reactive memory joined.

Per the germline V gene, CDR1 is SGHRS and CDR2 is YFSETQ. This CDR3 is 17 amino acids long. Trimming removed 3 bases at V and 4 bases at J, with 20 bases between. As concerns this clonotype: Its specificity is unknown.

Via MiXCR, TCRdb re-called the 5' RACE reads, giving one row per CDR3 protein. The sample carries just over 400,000 distinct CDR3 sequences, 20% to 30% recorded once. The TCR comes from an adult woman who had mild COVID-19 (a few samples of this study predate the infection). Cell type and time point are not known. The sample taken for sequencing was PBMCs or a T cell subset sorted from them (not recorded which). This sequence joins TRBV5-1 and TRBJ2-1; possible D gene TRBD1, 5 bases. The CDR3 loop reads CASSSAPGIPPYNEQFF. CDR3 bases: TGCGCCAGCAGCTCTGCCCCAGGGATCCCCCCTTACAATGAGCAGTTCTTC.